This TCR beta chain was obtained from a study of blood T cell repertoires in COVID-19. This clone appeared a single time. Germline loops: CDR1 SGHDT, CDR2 YYEEEE. This CDR3 has 15 residues. Unmatched junction bases numbered 7, after V lost 4 bases and J lost 6 bases. Clones were sequenced by immunoSEQ multiplex PCR, and TCRdb holds only the in-frame ones, with some missing. Among 95,000 to 150,000 clones listed, roughly 72% were seen once. The sequence came from a man aged 55-75 years with acute or convalescent COVID-19. V is TRBV5-6 and J is TRBJ1-6, with 7 bases that match TRBD1. The sequenced sample consisted of peripheral blood. The CDR3 here is CASSTRQGPNSPLHF. The CDR3 coding sequence is TGTGCCAGCAGCACCCGACAGGGACCTAATTCACCCCTCCACTTT. Drawing the rest from reference TRBV5-6 and TRBJ1-6, the complete variable domain is DAGVTQSPTHLIKTRGQQVTLRCSPKSGHDTVSWYQQALGQGPQFIFQYYEEEERQRGNFPDRFSGHQFPNYSSELNVNALLLGDSALYLCASSTRQGPNSPLHFGNGTRLTVT.